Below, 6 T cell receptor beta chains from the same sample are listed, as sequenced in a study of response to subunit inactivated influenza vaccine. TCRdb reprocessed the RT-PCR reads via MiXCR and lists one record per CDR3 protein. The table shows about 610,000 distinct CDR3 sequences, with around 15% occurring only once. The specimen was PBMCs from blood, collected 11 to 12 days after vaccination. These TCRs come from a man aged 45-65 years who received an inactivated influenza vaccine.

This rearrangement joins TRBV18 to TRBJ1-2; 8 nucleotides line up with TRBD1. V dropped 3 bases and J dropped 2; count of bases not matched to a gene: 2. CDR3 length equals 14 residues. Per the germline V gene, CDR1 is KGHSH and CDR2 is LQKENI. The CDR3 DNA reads TGTGCCAGCTCACCGGACAGGGAGAACTATGGCTACACCTTC. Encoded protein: CASSPDRENYGYTF.

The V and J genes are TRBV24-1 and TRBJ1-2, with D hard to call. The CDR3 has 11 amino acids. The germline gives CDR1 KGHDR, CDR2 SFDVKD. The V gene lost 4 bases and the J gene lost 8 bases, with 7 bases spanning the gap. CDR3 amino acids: CATSDGPGYTF. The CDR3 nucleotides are TGTGCCACCAGTGACGGTCCCGGCTACACCTTC.

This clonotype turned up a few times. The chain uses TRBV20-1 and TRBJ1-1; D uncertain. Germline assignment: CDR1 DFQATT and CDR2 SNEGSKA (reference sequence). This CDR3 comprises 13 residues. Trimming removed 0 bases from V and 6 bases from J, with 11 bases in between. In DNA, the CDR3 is TGCAGTGCTAGAGATTTACGGAGAGCTGAAGCTTTCTTT. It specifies CSARDLRRAEAFF.

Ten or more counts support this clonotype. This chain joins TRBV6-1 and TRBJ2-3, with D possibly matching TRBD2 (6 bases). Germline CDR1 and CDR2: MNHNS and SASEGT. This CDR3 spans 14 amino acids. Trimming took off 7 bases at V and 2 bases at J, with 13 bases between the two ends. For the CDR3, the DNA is TGTGCCAGCAAAAAGGGGAGGTCCACAGATACGCAGTATTTT. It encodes CASKKGRSTDTQYF.

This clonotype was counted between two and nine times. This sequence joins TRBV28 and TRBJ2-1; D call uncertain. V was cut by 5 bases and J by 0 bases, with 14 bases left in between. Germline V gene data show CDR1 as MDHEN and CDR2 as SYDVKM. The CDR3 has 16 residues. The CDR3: CASSLLVPSSYNEQFF. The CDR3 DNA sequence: TGTGCCAGCAGTCTCCTGGTACCGAGCTCCTACAATGAGCAGTTCTTC.

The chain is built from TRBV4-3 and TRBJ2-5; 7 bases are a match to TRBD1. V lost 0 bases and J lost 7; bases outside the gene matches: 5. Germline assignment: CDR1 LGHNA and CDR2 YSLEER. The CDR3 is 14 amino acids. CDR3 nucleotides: TGCGCCAGCAGCCAAGAAGGGGGCCGGGGGACCCAGTACTTC. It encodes CASSQEGGRGTQYF.